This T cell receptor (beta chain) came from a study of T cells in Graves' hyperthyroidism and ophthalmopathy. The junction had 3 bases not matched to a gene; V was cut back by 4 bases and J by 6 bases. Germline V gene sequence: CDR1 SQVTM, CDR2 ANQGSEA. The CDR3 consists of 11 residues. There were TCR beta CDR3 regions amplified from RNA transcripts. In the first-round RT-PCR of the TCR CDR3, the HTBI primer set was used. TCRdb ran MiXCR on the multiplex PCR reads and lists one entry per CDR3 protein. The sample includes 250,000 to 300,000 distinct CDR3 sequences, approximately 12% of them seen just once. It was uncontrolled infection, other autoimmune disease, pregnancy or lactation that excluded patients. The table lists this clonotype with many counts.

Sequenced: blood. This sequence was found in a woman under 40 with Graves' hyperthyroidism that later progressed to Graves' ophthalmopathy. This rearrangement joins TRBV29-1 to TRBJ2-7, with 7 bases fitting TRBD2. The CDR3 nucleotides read TGCAGCGTTGGACTAGCCAGCGAGCAGTACTTC. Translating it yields CSVGLASEQYF.